Included here is one TCR beta chain sequence, with context. Its antigen remains unidentified. PCR used 60 Vbeta primers and 13 Jbeta primers. The protocol was immunoSEQ multiplex PCR, while the TCRdb copy is restricted to in-frame clones and leaves out a portion. The sample carries 30,000 to 35,000 clones, roughly 84% recorded once. The CDR3 length is 14 residues. With 4 bases clipped from V and 2 bases from J, the junction kept 4 bases outside the gene matches. From germline, CDR1 is SGHAT and CDR2 FQNNGV. This record belongs to a study of cytomegalovirus exposure and HLA in healthy donors. Study-level results: An analysis that was carried out later associated 15,000 to 20,000 TCR beta sequences with HLA alleles at 0.05 false discovery rate.

This sequence originates from a woman aged 18 to 35 in good health and CMV-seronegative. The chain employs TRBV11-2 and TRBJ2-5; 7 positions match TRBD1. Input material: PBMCs. CDR3: CASSSMDRQETQYF. The DNA for the CDR3 is TGTGCCAGCAGCTCAATGGACAGGCAAGAGACCCAGTACTTC.